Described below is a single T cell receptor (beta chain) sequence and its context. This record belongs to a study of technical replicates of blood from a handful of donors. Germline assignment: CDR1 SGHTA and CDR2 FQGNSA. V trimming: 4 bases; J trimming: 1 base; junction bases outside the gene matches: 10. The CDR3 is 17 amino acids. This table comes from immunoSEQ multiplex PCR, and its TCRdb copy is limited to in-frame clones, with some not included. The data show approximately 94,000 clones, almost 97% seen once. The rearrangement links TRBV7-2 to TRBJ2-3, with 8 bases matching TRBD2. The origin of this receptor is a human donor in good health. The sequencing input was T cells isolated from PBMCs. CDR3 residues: CASSSLRQAGGTDTQYF. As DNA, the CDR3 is TGTGCCAGCAGCTCACTTCGCCAAGCGGGGGGCACAGATACGCAGTATTTT.